One sample yielded the 9 T cell receptor beta chains listed below, sequenced in a study of T-cell reconstitution after alpha-beta-depleted transplantation in children. The library targeted TCRbeta and was prepared with unique molecular identifiers. TCRdb ran MiXCR on the PCR reads and lists one entry per CDR3 protein. Of about 640,000 distinct CDR3 sequences in the sample, roughly 13% were seen once. This sample comprised PBMCs, mostly from graft donor cells, obtained 360 days after TCRalphabeta/CD19-depleted stem cell transplant. The receptors come from a male patient aged 10 to 17 who had a stem cell transplant for acute myeloid leukemia, so the T cells may come from the graft donor.

This clonotype appeared many times. The chain joins TRBV7-9 to TRBJ2-1; 9 bases map to TRBD2. V was clipped by 7 bases and J by 4 bases; unmatched bases: 11. The CDR3 sequence is 16 residues long. CDR1 and CDR2 (germline): SEHNR, FQNEAQ (reference sequence). This CDR3 is CASTPRGLAGYNEQFF. CDR3 coding DNA: TGTGCCAGCACCCCTCGAGGGCTAGCGGGGTACAATGAGCAGTTCTTC.

This clonotype was detected many times. V usage is TRBV15 and J usage is TRBJ2-7; D might be TRBD1 (5 bases). From germline, CDR1 is LNHNV and CDR2 YYDKDF (reference sequence). V was shortened by 4 bases and J by 3 bases, with 16 bases between the two germline ends. The CDR3 runs 15 residues. This chain's CDR3 is CATSTTRAKFYEQYF. In DNA form, the CDR3 reads TGTGCCACCAGCACCACCAGGGCGAAGTTCTACGAGCAGTACTTC.

The table lists this clonotype with many counts. V and J are TRBV6-2 or TRBV6-3 and TRBJ2-5; 14 positions agree with TRBD2. The CDR3 extends over 15 amino acids. Germline CDR1 MNHEY, CDR2 SVGEGT. V lost 6 bases to trimming and J lost 4 bases; unmatched junction nucleotides: 4. CDR3 in DNA: TGTGCCAGCAGCCGAGGACTAGCGGGAGGAGAGACCCAGTACTTC. Amino acid sequence: CASSRGLAGGETQYF.

This clonotype was observed a few times. This chain uses TRBV27 with TRBJ2-2; no clear D gene. CDR1 MNHEY and CDR2 SMNVEV come from the germline V gene (reference sequence). The CDR3 consists of 17 residues. Trimming pared 0 bases from V and 2 bases from J, leaving 13 bases between. The CDR3 DNA is TGTGCCAGCAGTTTATCGCCGGGCTTCCGTAACACCGGGGAGCTGTTTTTT. It specifies CASSLSPGFRNTGELFF.

The chain links TRBV11-2 to TRBJ1-2; 7 bases are a match to TRBD1. CDR1 is SGHAT and CDR2 is FQNNGV in the germline V gene. V trimming: 2 bases; J trimming: 4 bases; junction bases outside the gene matches: 4. This CDR3 comprises 14 residues. The CDR3 DNA is TGTGCCAGCAGCTTAAAGACAGGGAGCTATGGCTACACCTTC. Translated, it gives CASSLKTGSYGYTF.

The sample holds many counts of this clonotype. The V gene is TRBV12-3 or TRBV12-4, the J gene TRBJ2-7; D may be TRBD1 or TRBD2 (5 bases each). V was shortened by 5 bases and J by 3 bases, with 17 bases between the two germline ends. There are 15 residues in the CDR3. In DNA form, the CDR3 reads TGTGCCAGCAGTCCTGTTCCAGGGACCAGCTACGAGCAGTACTTC. Translated, it gives CASSPVPGTSYEQYF.

This clonotype has only a few counts. This chain uses TRBV20-1 with TRBJ1-5; tentatively, D is TRBD1 (6 bases). Germline values: CDR1 DFQATT, CDR2 SNEGSKA (reference sequence). Trimming pared 3 bases from V and 3 bases from J, leaving 18 bases between. This CDR3 has 16 residues. DNA of the CDR3: TGCAGTGCTAGGGGACCGACAGGTTCCAACAATCAGCCCCAGCATTTT. It is translated as CSARGPTGSNNQPQHF.

This clonotype was found many times. The chain combines TRBV5-1 with TRBJ2-3; D ambiguous. The length of the CDR3 is 12 residues. V gave up 3 bases and J gave up 2 bases, with 4 bases separating them. In germline, CDR1 is SGHRS, CDR2 YFSETQ. The DNA for the CDR3 is TGCGCCAGCAGCTCGGACACAGATACGCAGTATTTT. Encoded protein: CASSSDTDTQYF.

Comment on this clonotype: A much larger clone is a single base away; this may be a read error. The V and J genes are TRBV10-3 and TRBJ1-1, with 7 bases that match TRBD1. Germline-derived CDR1 and CDR2 are ENHRY and SYGVKD. The length of the CDR3 is 14 residues. The CDR3 loop is CSIRAGGEGTEAFF. The CDR3 bases are TGTTCCATCAGAGCAGGGGGAGAGGGGACTGAAGCTTTCTTT.